This TCR beta chain derives from a study of blood T cell repertoires in COVID-19 (dated by TCRdb to 2019 to 2021). Broadly, across the study: Samples covering the acute and convalescent phases of COVID-19 were provided by collaborators in the United States, Italy and Spain. The material from the prospective study consisted of cDNA or gDNA derived from T cells, B-cell-depleted T cells, or PBMCs. Deeply sampled blood TCRbeta repertoires from subjects exposed to, actively infected with, or recovered from COVID-19 were included in the dataset. The repertoires were made available in a free public database intended to serve as a resource for research on the immune response to SARS-CoV-2. The samples were drawn from two sources: the first 160 participants of the ongoing ImmuneRACE study, and 1,000 to 1,500 subjects contributed by 6 global collaborators. A de-identified subject ID, COVID-19 status, age in years and sex were almost always included in the sample metadata. Where available, HLA class I and class II types were taken from metadata supplied by the sample provider and were not determined by assay-based typing.

Concerning this clone: Its specific antigen is unknown. Per-nucleotide qualities are absent, and no much larger clonotype sits a single base away.

The trim is 8 bases for V and 4 bases for J, with a gap of 15 bases between the germline ends. CDR3 length: 14 amino acids, cysteine to phenylalanine. This entry keeps only the CDR3 DNA: 42 bases, framed from base 1. CDR1 and CDR2 are drawn from the germline V gene (reference sequence): MNHNY, SVGAGI. Paper-wide results and their limitations: Clinical and demographic metadata were provided uncurated, with the amount varying by source and participant.

The collaborating institutions used their own protocols to collect whole blood in K2EDTA tubes. For TCRbeta analysis, collaborators shipped samples in one of three forms: frozen whole blood, isolated PBMCs, or DNA extracted from either of those sample types. TCRbeta CDR3 regions were amplified from genomic DNA using the immunoSEQ Assay, a bias-controlled multiplex PCR. For the original study's pipeline: The number of nucleated cells in each sample was estimated from the amplification of reference gene primers within the assay. To quantify the absolute abundance of each unique TCRbeta CDR3 rearrangement, sequence reads were collapsed and filtered. For each sample, productive Simpson clonality was calculated as the square root of Simpson's diversity index across productive rearrangements. TCRdb limited this immuneACCESS table to in-frame rearrangements with V and J called. A share of clones is missing; checked studies link under half to unresolved V genes, and the rest is unexplained. The V and J calls and the clone size are those of that table, but D and trimming were determined from the DNA. For this sample the table gives 180,000 or so clones, of which roughly 90% were detected only once. Of the sample, approximately 6.7% falls within the top ten clones.

Input material: peripheral blood. The sequence derives from a man aged 40-55 years with acute or convalescent COVID-19. The sequence joins TRBV6-6 to TRBJ1-3; too little of a D gene remains to name it. CDR3 reads: CASRVPRKGNTIYF. The DNA reads as follows: TGTGCCAGCCGAGTGCCCAGGAAGGGAAACACCATATATTTT.